The entry below describes one TCR beta chain. TCRdb's table, derived via immunoSEQ multiplex PCR, lists solely in-frame clones and lacks some. The sample lists 50,000 or so clones; around nine tenths were seen once. This sample is drawn from a study of OX40 agonist ivuxolimab in advanced cancers. The CDR3 runs 14 residues. Germline V gene lookup returns CDR1 SGHVS and CDR2 FQNEAQ. With V trimmed by 2 bases and J by 3 bases, 4 bases remained unmatched. The source material was CD4+ or CD8+ T cells sorted from blood, sampled in a trial of the OX40 agonist ivuxolimab. The TCR originated in an adult with an advanced solid tumor such as melanoma, head and neck, liver or kidney cancer. This chain uses TRBV7-8 with TRBJ2-7, with 7 bases that match TRBD2. The CDR3 reads CASSLFASGYEQYF. The CDR3, as DNA: TGTGCCAGCAGCTTATTTGCTAGCGGCTACGAGCAGTACTTC.